Listed below are T cell receptor beta chains from one sample, sequenced in a study of blood T cell repertoires in COVID-19. Some clones are missing from TCRdb's copy, which holds only in-frame ones; the method was immunoSEQ multiplex PCR. This table has 250,000 or so clones, around 90% appearing once. The sample comprised PBMCs or T cells enriched from blood (not recorded which). The receptor source for this set is a woman aged 25-40 years with acute COVID-19. Both conserved end residues are part of each CDR3. The order of the fields is V gene, clone size, D gene, J gene, CDR3 DNA, CDR3 protein. D genes are given only for firm matches. Clone size is not always given. Where it is, it says once, few, many or a class for expanded clones.

v_gene: TRBV30
abundance: .
d_gene: .
j_gene: TRBJ1-5
CDR3nt: TGTGCCTGGAGTGTTCAGGGCAATCAGCCCCAGCATTTT
CDR3aa: CAWSVQGNQPQHF

v_gene: TRBV7-9
abundance: .
d_gene: TRBD1
j_gene: TRBJ2-7
CDR3nt: TGTGCCAGCAGCTATGCCGCAGGGACAGGGGAGTCCTACGAGCAGTACTTC
CDR3aa: CASSYAAGTGESYEQYF

v_gene: TRBV5-1
abundance: .
d_gene: TRBD1
j_gene: TRBJ1-1
CDR3nt: TGCGCCAGCAGCTTGGATCCGGGGACAGGAGCCGAAGCTTTCTTT
CDR3aa: CASSLDPGTGAEAFF

v_gene: TRBV4-1
abundance: .
d_gene: TRBD1
j_gene: TRBJ2-7
CDR3nt: TGCGCCAGCAGCCAAGACAGACAGGGGATGGACGAGCAGTACTTC
CDR3aa: CASSQDRQGMDEQYF

v_gene: TRBV5-6
abundance: .
d_gene: TRBD1
j_gene: TRBJ1-6
CDR3nt: TGTGCCAGCAGCCCGAGGGACAGCGGCATGGCCTATAATTCACCCCTCCACTTT
CDR3aa: CASSPRDSGMAYNSPLHF

v_gene: TRBV19
abundance: .
d_gene: .
j_gene: TRBJ1-1
CDR3nt: TGTGCCAGTTGGGGGGACGGCTTGAACACTGAAGCTTTCTTT
CDR3aa: CASWGDGLNTEAFF

v_gene: TRBV2
abundance: once
d_gene: TRBD2
j_gene: TRBJ2-1
CDR3nt: TGTGCCAGCAGTGAGCTAGCGGGGGGGGATGAGCAGTTCTTC
CDR3aa: CASSELAGGDEQFF

v_gene: TRBV10-3
abundance: .
d_gene: .
j_gene: TRBJ1-5
CDR3nt: TGTGCCGCCACCGGGAGGGACAATCAGCCCCAGCATTTT
CDR3aa: CAATGRDNQPQHF

v_gene: TRBV15
abundance: .
d_gene: .
j_gene: TRBJ1-5
CDR3nt: TGTGCCACCAGCCAAAGCTCCCAGCCCCAGCATTTT
CDR3aa: CATSQSSQPQHF

v_gene: TRBV19
abundance: .
d_gene: .
j_gene: TRBJ1-2
CDR3nt: TGTGCCAGTAGTATCCTCGGGACACTGCTCTATGGCTACACCTTC
CDR3aa: CASSILGTLLYGYTF

v_gene: TRBV12-3/TRBV12-4
abundance: .
d_gene: .
j_gene: TRBJ1-2
CDR3nt: TGTGCCAACGGGGGGATCAACTATGGCTACACCTTC
CDR3aa: CANGGINYGYTF

v_gene: TRBV3-1/TRBV3-2
abundance: .
d_gene: TRBD1
j_gene: TRBJ1-2
CDR3nt: TGTGCCAGCAGCCAAGAGTTTAAGACAGGGAAAGGGGGCTACACCTTC
CDR3aa: CASSQEFKTGKGGYTF